This T cell receptor beta chain is from a study of cytomegalovirus exposure and HLA in healthy donors. PCR was performed using 60 Vbeta and 13 Jbeta primers. Using immunoSEQ multiplex PCR, the repertoire was profiled, and TCRdb retains in-frame clones only, with some absent. Seen here are 130,000 or so clones, around 84% observed once, and the top ten hold over 5.5%. Donors likely had unrecorded immune exposures despite being nominally healthy when sampled. This CDR3 is built from 16 residues. Germline V lookup: CDR1 SGHAT, CDR2 FQDESV (reference sequence). Trimming cost V 5 bases and J 5 bases; bases outside gene matches: 9.

The receptor was isolated from a woman in her 40s in good health and CMV-seronegative. Sequencing was performed on PBMCs. The chain couples TRBV11-1 to TRBJ1-6; 7 nucleotides line up with TRBD1. The CDR3 spells CASSPYSGTDNSPLHF. The CDR3 region has the DNA TGTGCCAGCAGCCCTTACTCCGGGACAGATAATTCACCCCTCCACTTT.